The rows below give T cell receptor beta chains drawn from one sample of a study of T cells after yellow fever vaccination. One entry per CDR3 protein results from TCRdb running MiXCR on the 5' RACE reads. The sample records some 670,000 distinct CDR3 sequences, roughly an eighth being singletons. Sequenced material: PBMCs, taken on the day of the yellow fever booster vaccination. The source of these receptors is a man aged 25-45 years who received the YFV17D yellow fever vaccine. Each CDR3 is given with its conserved first and last residue. D genes are given only for firm matches. A clone size is listed for some rows: how often the clone was seen (once, few, many), or a class if it is expanded.

D	V	size	J	CDR3	DNA
TRBD1	TRBV29-1	few	TRBJ2-3	CSVQGQGLDTQYF	TGCAGCGTGCAGGGACAGGGGTTAGATACGCAGTATTTT
-	TRBV7-2	few	TRBJ1-4	CASSLQTLGEKLFF	TGTGCCAGCAGCCTCCAAACCCTGGGGGAAAAACTGTTTTTT
-	TRBV7-2	many	TRBJ2-1	CATAIPHINEQFF	TGTGCCACCGCCATACCCCATATCAATGAGCAGTTCTTC
TRBD2	TRBV29-1	-	TRBJ2-3	CSVSGFGGGTDTQYF	TGCAGCGTTTCTGGATTCGGGGGGGGCACAGATACGCAGTATTTT
-	TRBV7-6	few	TRBJ2-3	CASSFGPVGGTDTQYF	TGTGCCAGCAGCTTCGGACCGGTAGGGGGGACAGATACGCAGTATTTT
TRBD2	TRBV7-8	few	TRBJ2-7	CASRVWGEGTYEQYF	TGTGCCAGCAGGGTCTGGGGGGAGGGGACCTACGAGCAGTACTTC
-	TRBV5-1	-	TRBJ2-5	CASSFVSEETQYF	TGCGCCAGCAGCTTTGTTTCGGAGGAGACCCAGTACTTC
TRBD2	TRBV20-1	few	TRBJ2-7	CSAEPGLAGTYEQYF	TGCAGTGCTGAGCCCGGACTAGCGGGAACCTACGAGCAGTACTTC
-	TRBV5-1	many	TRBJ2-3	CASSRDPSRTDTQYF	TGCGCCAGCAGCCGGGACCCATCGCGGACAGATACGCAGTATTTT
-	TRBV20-1	-	TRBJ1-1	CSVPQGNTEAFF	TGCAGTGTTCCTCAGGGGAACACTGAAGCTTTCTTT
TRBD2	TRBV28	few	TRBJ2-7	CASSPGTSGIFLLYEQYF	TGTGCCAGCAGTCCCGGGACTAGCGGGATTTTTCTACTCTACGAGCAGTACTTC
-	TRBV27	few	TRBJ2-3	CASRSLGTDTQYF	TGTGCCAGTCGTTCCCTAGGGACGGATACGCAGTATTTT
-	TRBV7-6	-	TRBJ2-2	CASSLNVGELFF	TGTGCCAGCAGCTTAAATGTGGGGGAGCTGTTTTTT
TRBD1	TRBV7-2	few	TRBJ2-4	CASSYRQGAGIQYF	TGTGCCAGCAGCTATCGGCAGGGGGCCGGCATTCAGTACTTC
-	TRBV6-1	-	TRBJ2-7	CASSRGDIFYEQYF	TGTGCCAGCAGTCGGGGAGATATTTTCTACGAGCAGTACTTC
-	TRBV7-9	-	TRBJ1-6	CASSFRNNSPLHF	TGTGCCAGCAGCTTCAGGAATAATTCACCCCTCCACTTT
-	TRBV20-1	few	TRBJ1-1	CSAPEGRGITEAFF	TGCAGTGCTCCAGAAGGGAGAGGAATCACTGAAGCTTTCTTT
TRBD2	TRBV30	-	TRBJ2-1	CAWRLAGGHNEQFF	TGTGCCTGGAGACTAGCGGGAGGTCACAATGAGCAGTTCTTC
TRBD2	TRBV7-2	-	TRBJ2-3	CASSWGSGRAGDTQYF	TGTGCCAGCAGTTGGGGTAGCGGGAGGGCCGGGGATACGCAGTATTTT
-	TRBV9	-	TRBJ2-1	CASSGTGTAYNEQFF	TGTGCCAGCAGCGGAACCGGGACTGCGTACAATGAGCAGTTCTTC
TRBD1	TRBV7-2	few	TRBJ1-2	CASSLGAAGQGIYGYTF	TGTGCCAGCAGCTTAGGGGCCGCGGGACAGGGGATATATGGCTACACCTTC
-	TRBV6-2/TRBV6-3	-	TRBJ2-5	CASSPVPPPRTQYF	TGTGCCAGCAGCCCCGTCCCTCCTCCTCGGACCCAGTACTTC
-	TRBV4-2	few	TRBJ2-5	CASSQSRPPQETQYF	TGTGCCAGCAGCCAATCTCGACCCCCACAAGAGACCCAGTACTTC
TRBD1	TRBV7-8	-	TRBJ2-2	CASSLARDRDANTGELFF	TGTGCCAGCAGCTTAGCCCGCGACAGGGATGCGAACACCGGGGAGCTGTTTTTT
TRBD2	TRBV5-1	-	TRBJ2-1	CASSPGLAGGVVTNEQFF	TGCGCCAGCAGCCCCGGACTAGCGGGAGGAGTAGTGACGAATGAGCAGTTCTTC
-	TRBV5-1	-	TRBJ2-7	CASSLASWGFSGEQYF	TGCGCCAGCAGCTTGGCCTCTTGGGGGTTTAGTGGCGAGCAGTACTTC
TRBD1	TRBV12-5	few	TRBJ1-2	CASETGVGYTF	TGTGCTAGTGAGACAGGGGTTGGCTACACCTTC
-	TRBV7-2	-	TRBJ2-2	CASSLLDSTGELFF	TGTGCCAGCAGCTTGTTGGACAGCACCGGGGAGCTGTTTTTT
-	TRBV2	-	TRBJ1-1	CASGSSLAEAFF	TGTGCCAGCGGTAGCTCGCTCGCTGAAGCTTTCTTT
-	TRBV20-1	many	TRBJ2-3	CSASPGTGGTDTQYF	TGCAGTGCTAGCCCCGGGACGGGGGGCACAGATACGCAGTATTTT
-	TRBV9	-	TRBJ2-5	CASSVEGGPKETQYF	TGTGCCAGCAGCGTAGAAGGAGGGCCTAAGGAGACCCAGTACTTC
TRBD2	TRBV29-1	-	TRBJ2-7	CSVRAGGRTEQYF	TGCAGCGTTCGAGCGGGAGGTAGAACCGAGCAGTACTTC
TRBD2	TRBV28	few	TRBJ2-1	CASRSSGRVGEQFF	TGTGCCAGCAGGTCTAGCGGGAGAGTCGGTGAGCAGTTCTTC
TRBD1	TRBV20-1	-	TRBJ2-3	CSARVSGQGTSTDTQYF	TGCAGTGCTAGAGTATCAGGACAGGGGACTAGCACAGATACGCAGTATTTT
TRBD1	TRBV5-1	-	TRBJ2-1	CASSLDGQDNEQFF	TGCGCCAGCAGCTTGGATGGACAGGACAATGAGCAGTTCTTC
TRBD2	TRBV2	-	TRBJ2-3	CASSAGLTDTQYF	TGTGCCAGCTCAGCGGGGCTAACAGATACGCAGTATTTT
-	TRBV5-1	many	TRBJ2-7	CASSLISSYEQYF	TGCGCCAGCAGCTTGATCAGCTCCTACGAGCAGTACTTC
TRBD2	TRBV18	few	TRBJ2-1	CASSPGLAGISYNEQFF	TGTGCCAGCTCACCGGGACTAGCGGGAATTTCCTACAATGAGCAGTTCTTC
-	TRBV6-5	-	TRBJ1-1	CASSYSIGGTEAFF	TGTGCCAGCAGTTACTCGATCGGGGGCACTGAAGCTTTCTTT
-	TRBV5-6	-	TRBJ1-3	CASSLVASSGNTIYF	TGTGCCAGCAGCTTAGTGGCAAGCTCTGGAAACACCATATATTTT
TRBD1	TRBV20-1	-	TRBJ2-7	CSASPVSTGSSYEQYF	TGCAGTGCTAGCCCTGTATCGACAGGGAGCTCCTACGAGCAGTACTTC
-	TRBV20-1	few	TRBJ2-3	CSASRPGRDTQYF	TGCAGTGCTAGTCGTCCGGGTAGAGATACGCAGTATTTT
TRBD1	TRBV10-3	many	TRBJ1-4	CAISGGGTANEKLFF	TGTGCCATCAGTGGAGGGGGGACAGCTAATGAAAAACTGTTTTTT
-	TRBV4-3	few	TRBJ1-6	CASSQATNSPLHF	TGCGCCAGCAGCCAAGCTACGAATTCACCCCTCCACTTT
-	TRBV12-3/TRBV12-4	few	TRBJ2-7	CASSQDVGEQYF	TGTGCCAGCAGCCAGGACGTAGGGGAGCAGTACTTC
TRBD1	TRBV5-1	few	TRBJ1-1	CASSPSTGGGTEAFF	TGCGCCAGCAGCCCCAGCACAGGGGGCGGCACTGAAGCTTTCTTT
-	TRBV6-6	few	TRBJ2-7	CASSTSPYEQYF	TGTGCCAGCAGCACATCCCCCTACGAGCAGTACTTC
TRBD2	TRBV29-1	few	TRBJ2-5	CSVAGLDETQYF	TGCAGCGTTGCTGGACTAGATGAGACCCAGTACTTC
-	TRBV5-1	few	TRBJ1-1	CASSLGGSKNTEAFF	TGCGCCAGCAGCTTGGGGGGTAGTAAGAACACTGAAGCTTTCTTT
-	TRBV7-9	many	TRBJ2-5	CASSSFNQETQYF	TGTGCCAGCAGCTCGTTTAACCAAGAGACCCAGTACTTC
TRBD1	TRBV4-3	-	TRBJ1-1	CASSQGRETGGRTEAFF	TGCGCCAGCAGCCAGGGGCGAGAGACAGGGGGGAGAACTGAAGCTTTCTTT
-	TRBV24-1	-	TRBJ2-4	CATSDPRGVDIQYF	TGTGCCACCAGTGATCCAAGGGGCGTGGACATTCAGTACTTC
TRBD2	TRBV7-6	few	TRBJ2-5	CASSPGLADQETQYF	TGTGCCAGCAGCCCCGGACTAGCGGATCAAGAGACCCAGTACTTC
-	TRBV20-1	few	TRBJ2-7	CSARDLWGRGSGGSYEQYF	TGCAGTGCTAGAGATTTGTGGGGTCGGGGTAGCGGAGGCTCCTACGAGCAGTACTTC